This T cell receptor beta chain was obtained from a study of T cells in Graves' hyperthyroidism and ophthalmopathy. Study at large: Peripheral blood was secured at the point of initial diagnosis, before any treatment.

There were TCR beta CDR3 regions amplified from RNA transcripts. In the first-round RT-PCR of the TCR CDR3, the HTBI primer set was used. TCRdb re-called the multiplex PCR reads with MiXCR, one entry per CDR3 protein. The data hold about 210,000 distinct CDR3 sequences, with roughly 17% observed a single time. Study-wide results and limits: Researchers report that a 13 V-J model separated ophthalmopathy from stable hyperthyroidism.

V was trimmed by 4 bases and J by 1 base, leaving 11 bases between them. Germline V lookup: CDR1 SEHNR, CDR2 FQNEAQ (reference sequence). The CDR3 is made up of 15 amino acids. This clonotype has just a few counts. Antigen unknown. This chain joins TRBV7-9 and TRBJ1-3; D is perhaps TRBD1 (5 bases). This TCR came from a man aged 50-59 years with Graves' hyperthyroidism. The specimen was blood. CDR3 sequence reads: CASSSVGGSGNTIYF. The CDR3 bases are TGTGCCAGCAGCTCGGTGGGGGGGTCTGGAAACACCATATATTTT.